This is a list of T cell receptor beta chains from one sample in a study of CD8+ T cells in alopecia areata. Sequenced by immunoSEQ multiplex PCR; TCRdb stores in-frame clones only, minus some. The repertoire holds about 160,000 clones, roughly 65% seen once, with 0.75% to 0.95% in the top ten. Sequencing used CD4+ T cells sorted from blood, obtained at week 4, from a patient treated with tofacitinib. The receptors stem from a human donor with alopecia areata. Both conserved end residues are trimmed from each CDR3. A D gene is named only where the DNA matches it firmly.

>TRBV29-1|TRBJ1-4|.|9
SARWNEKLF
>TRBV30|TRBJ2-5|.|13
AWSLLRGGRETQY
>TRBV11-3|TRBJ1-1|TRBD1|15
ASSLEGTGDMNTEAF
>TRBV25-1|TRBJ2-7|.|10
ASKHQAYEQY
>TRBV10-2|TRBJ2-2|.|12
ASSPSRGTGELF
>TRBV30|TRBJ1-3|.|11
AWSPGSGNTIY
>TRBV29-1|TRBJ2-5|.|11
SVGPNGGETQY
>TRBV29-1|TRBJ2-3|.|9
SVVLTDTQY
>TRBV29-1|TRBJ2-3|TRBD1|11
SHLTGGRDTQY
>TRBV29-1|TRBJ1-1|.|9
SVGYTSEAF
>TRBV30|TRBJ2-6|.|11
AWTFSGANVLT
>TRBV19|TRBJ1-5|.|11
ASSKEGTWSQH
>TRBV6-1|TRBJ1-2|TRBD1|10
ASLTGGKGYT
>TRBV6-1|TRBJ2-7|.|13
ASSEVRDPSYEQY
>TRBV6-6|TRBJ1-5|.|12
ASSYGGSNQPQH
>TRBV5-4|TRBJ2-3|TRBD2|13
ASSLGSGSTDTQY
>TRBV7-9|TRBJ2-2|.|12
ASRQMMVSGELF